This TCR beta chain was documented in a study of neurological immune-mediated disorders. Study conclusions and caveats: Expansion of TCR clones was greatest in HTLV-1-associated myelopathy and smallest in multiple sclerosis, where it fell below that of healthy controls.

As to time point: longitudinal time-point 2. The unsorted libraries were made from 2 million PBMCs kept at -80 C. Deletions cut 3 bases from V and 7 bases from J, with 13 bases between. The CDR3 extends over 14 amino acids. The authors produced cDNA by 5'RACE using 10-nucleotide random UMIs. One entry per CDR3 protein, called by TCRdb with MiXCR from the 5' RACE reads. This repertoire shows some 60,000 distinct CDR3 sequences, about 10% found once; its top ten account for roughly an eighth. In its sample, this clonotype was seen many times. As yet, its antigen is unknown. The gene calls are TRBV12-3 or TRBV12-4 and TRBJ2-1; D is undetermined. The sequence was collected from a young man in good health. The specimen sequenced was PBMCs. Here the CDR3 reads CASSFNLVGNEQFF. The DNA of the CDR3 is TGTGCCAGCAGTTTCAATCTTGTGGGGAATGAGCAGTTCTTC.